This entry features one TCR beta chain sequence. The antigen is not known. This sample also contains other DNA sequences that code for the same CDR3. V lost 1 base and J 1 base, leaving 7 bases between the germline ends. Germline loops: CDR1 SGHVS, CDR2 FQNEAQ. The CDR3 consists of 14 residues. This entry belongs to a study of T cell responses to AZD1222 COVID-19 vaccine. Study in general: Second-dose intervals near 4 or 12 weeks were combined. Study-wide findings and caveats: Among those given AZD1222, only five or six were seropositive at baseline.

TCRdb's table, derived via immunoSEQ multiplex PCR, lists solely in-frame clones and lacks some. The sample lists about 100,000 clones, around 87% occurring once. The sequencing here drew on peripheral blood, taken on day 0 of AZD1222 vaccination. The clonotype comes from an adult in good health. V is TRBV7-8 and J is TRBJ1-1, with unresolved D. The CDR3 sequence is CASSLVVGNTEAFF. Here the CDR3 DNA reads TGTGCCAGCAGCTTAGTCGTCGGGAACACTGAAGCTTTCTTT.